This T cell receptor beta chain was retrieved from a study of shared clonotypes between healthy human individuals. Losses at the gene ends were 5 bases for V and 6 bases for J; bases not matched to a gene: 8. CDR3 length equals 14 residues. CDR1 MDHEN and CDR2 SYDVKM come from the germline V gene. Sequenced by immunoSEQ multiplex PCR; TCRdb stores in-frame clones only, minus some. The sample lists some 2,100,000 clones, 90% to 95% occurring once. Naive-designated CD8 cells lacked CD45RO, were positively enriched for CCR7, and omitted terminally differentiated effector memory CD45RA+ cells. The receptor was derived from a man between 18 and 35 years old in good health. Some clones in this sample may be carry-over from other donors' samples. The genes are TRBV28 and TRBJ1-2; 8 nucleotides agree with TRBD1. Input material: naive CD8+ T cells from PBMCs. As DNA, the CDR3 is TGTGCCAGCAGTCTGGACAGGGCGGTTAATGGCTACACCTTC. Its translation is CASSLDRAVNGYTF.